One T cell receptor beta chain is described in this entry. These data belong to a study of T cell changes during pregnancy in multiple sclerosis. The protocol was immunoSEQ multiplex PCR, while the TCRdb copy is restricted to in-frame clones and leaves out a portion. This sample has about 38,000 clones, with around 91% found just once. Germline values: CDR1 SGHDT, CDR2 YYEEEE. The ends were cut back, 4 bases at V and 5 bases at J, with 13 bases in the middle. This CDR3 is built from 14 residues. Source: CD8+ T cells from peripheral blood mononuclear cells, taken in the second trimester of pregnancy. The clonotype was recovered from a female donor with multiple sclerosis, enrolled in a pregnancy study. The chain links TRBV5-6 to TRBJ1-5, with no clear D. CDR3 nucleotides: TGTGCCAGCAGCCCTTTTCTGGGAGATCAGCCCCAGCATTTT. Translated: CASSPFLGDQPQHF.